The following is a T cell receptor (beta chain) sequence with its context. Its specificity is unknown. Every isolated RNA sample was fully reverse transcribed, so sequencing captured expressed TCRB transcripts. Profiling relied on immunoSEQ multiplex PCR, and the TCRdb table lists in-frame clones only, not all of them. The table has a few hundred thousand clones, roughly 17% seen once. These data are taken from a study of beta chain features in type 1 diabetes. Findings and limits, study-wide: Moderately but significantly shorter TCRB CDR3s were found in Type 1 diabetes patients in all four CD4+ subsets.

This CDR3 is built from 15 residues. V was trimmed by 4 bases and J by 3 bases, leaving 16 bases between them. CDR1 and CDR2 (germline): MNHEY, SMNVEV (reference sequence). The chain links TRBV27 to TRBJ2-7; D may correspond to TRBD1 or TRBD2 (5 bases each). This TCR was recovered from a man in his thirties or forties with type 1 diabetes. The material sequenced was naive CD4+ T cells from blood. The CDR3 DNA is TGTGCCAGCAGTTGGGACCAGTCAGCTCTCTACGAGCAGTACTTC. Its protein is CASSWDQSALYEQYF.